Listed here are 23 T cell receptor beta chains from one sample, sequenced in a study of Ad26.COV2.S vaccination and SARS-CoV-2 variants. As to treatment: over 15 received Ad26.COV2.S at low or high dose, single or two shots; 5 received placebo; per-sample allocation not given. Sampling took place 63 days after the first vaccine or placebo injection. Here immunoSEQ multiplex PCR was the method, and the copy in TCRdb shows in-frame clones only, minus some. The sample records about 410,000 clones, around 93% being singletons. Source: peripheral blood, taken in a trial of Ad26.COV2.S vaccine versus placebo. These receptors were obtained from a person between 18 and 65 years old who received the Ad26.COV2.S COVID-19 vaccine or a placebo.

The CDR3 DNA follows: TGCGCCAGCAGCCCAGTAGTGGTAACCGGGGAGCTGTTTTTT. Protein product: CASSPVVVTGELFF. The chain combines TRBV4-3 with TRBJ2-2; D is ambiguous. Deletions cut 4 bases from V and 5 bases from J, with 11 bases between. The CDR3 extends over 14 amino acids. CDR1 and CDR2 from the germline V gene are LGHNA and YSLEER.

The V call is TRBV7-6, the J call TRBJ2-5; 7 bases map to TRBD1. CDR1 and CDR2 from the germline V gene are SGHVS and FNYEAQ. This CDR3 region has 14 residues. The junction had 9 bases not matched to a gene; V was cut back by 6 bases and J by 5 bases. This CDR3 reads CASSPNRGVETQYF. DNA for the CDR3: TGTGCCAGCAGTCCTAACAGGGGCGTCGAGACCCAGTACTTC. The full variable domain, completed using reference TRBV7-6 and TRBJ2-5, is GAGVSQSPRYKVTKRGQDVALRCDPISGHVSLYWYRQALGQGPEFLTYFNYEAQQDKSGLPNDRFSAERPEGSISTLTIQRTEQRDSAMYRCASSPNRGVETQYFGPGTRLLVL.

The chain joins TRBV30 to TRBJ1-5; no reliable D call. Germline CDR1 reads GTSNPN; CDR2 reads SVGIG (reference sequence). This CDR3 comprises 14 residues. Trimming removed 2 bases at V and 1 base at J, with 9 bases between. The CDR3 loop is CAWSSGRSNQPQHF. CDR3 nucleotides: TGTGCCTGGAGTTCCGGGAGGAGCAATCAGCCCCAGCATTTT. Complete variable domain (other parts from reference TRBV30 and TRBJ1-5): SQTIHQWPATLVQPVGSPLSLECTVEGTSNPNLYWYRQAAGRGLQLLFYSVGIGQISSEVPQNLSASRPQDRQFILSSKKLLLSDSGFYLCAWSSGRSNQPQHFGDGTRLSIL.

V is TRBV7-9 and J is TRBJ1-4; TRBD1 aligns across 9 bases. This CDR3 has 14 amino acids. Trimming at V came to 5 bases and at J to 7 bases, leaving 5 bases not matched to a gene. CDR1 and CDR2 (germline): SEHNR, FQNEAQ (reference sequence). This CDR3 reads CASSPGTGSEKLFF. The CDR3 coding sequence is TGTGCCAGCAGCCCCGGGACAGGGAGTGAAAAACTGTTTTTT.

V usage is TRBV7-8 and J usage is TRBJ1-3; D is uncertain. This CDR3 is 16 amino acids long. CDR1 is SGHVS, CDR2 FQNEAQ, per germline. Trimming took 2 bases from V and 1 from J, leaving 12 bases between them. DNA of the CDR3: TGTGCCAGCAGCTTACGTTTGCAGGATTCTGGAAACACCATATATTTT. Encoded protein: CASSLRLQDSGNTIYF.

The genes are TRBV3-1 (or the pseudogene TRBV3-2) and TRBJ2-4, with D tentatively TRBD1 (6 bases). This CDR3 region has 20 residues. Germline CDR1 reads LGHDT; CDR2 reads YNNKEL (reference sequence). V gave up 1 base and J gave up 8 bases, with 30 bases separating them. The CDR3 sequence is CASSQGRGPGHSILEDIQYF. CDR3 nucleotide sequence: TGTGCCAGCAGCCAAGGTAGGGGCCCGGGACATTCAATCTTGGAGGACATTCAGTACTTC.

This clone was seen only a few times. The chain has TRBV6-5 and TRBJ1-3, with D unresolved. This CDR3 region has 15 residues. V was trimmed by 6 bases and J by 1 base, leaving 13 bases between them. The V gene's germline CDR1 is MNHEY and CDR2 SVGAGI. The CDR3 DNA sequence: TGTGCCAGCAGATTATTAGGAGAGTCTGGAAACACCATATATTTT. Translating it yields CASRLLGESGNTIYF.

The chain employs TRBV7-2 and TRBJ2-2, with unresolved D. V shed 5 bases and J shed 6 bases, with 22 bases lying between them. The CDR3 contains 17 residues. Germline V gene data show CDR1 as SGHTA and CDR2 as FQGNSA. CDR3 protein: CASSPQPLVVVSGELFF. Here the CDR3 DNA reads TGTGCCAGCAGCCCGCAGCCTTTGGTAGTGGTCTCCGGGGAGCTGTTTTTT. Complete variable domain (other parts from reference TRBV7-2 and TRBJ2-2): GAGVSQSPSNKVTEKGKDVELRCDPISGHTALYWYRQSLGQGLEFLIYFQGNSAPDKSGLPSDRFSAERTGGSVSTLTIQRTQQEDSAVYLCASSPQPLVVVSGELFFGEGSRLTVL.

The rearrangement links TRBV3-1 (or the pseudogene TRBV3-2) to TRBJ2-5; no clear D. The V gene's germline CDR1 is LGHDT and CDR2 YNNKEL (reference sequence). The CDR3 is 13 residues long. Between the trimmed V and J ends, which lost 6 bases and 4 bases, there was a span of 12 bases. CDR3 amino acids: CASRQNVGETQYF. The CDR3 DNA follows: TGTGCCAGCAGGCAAAACGTGGGAGAGACCCAGTACTTC.

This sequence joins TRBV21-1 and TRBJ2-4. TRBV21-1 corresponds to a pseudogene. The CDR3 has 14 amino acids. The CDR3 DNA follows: TGTGCCAGCAGCAAGATGGACGGCAAAAACATTCAGTACTTC. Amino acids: CASSKMDGKNIQYF.

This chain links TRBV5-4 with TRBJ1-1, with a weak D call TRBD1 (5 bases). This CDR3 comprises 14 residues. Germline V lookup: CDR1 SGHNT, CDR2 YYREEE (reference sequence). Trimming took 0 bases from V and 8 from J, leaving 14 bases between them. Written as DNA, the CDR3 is TGTGCCAGCAGCTTGGCCCCCCGGGACCGAGAAGCTTTCTTT. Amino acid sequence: CASSLAPRDREAFF.

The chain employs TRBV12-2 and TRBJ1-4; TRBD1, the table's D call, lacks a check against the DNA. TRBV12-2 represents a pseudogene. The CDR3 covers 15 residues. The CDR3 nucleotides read TGTGCAAGTCGCTCCGACAGGCCCTGGAATGAAAAACTGTTTTTT. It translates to CASRSDRPWNEKLFF.

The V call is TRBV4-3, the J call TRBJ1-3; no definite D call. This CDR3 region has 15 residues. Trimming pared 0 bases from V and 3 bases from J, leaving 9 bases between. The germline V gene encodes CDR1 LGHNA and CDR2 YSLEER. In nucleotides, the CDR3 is TGCGCCAGCAGCCAAGATTCCGGGTATGGAAACACCATATATTTT. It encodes CASSQDSGYGNTIYF.

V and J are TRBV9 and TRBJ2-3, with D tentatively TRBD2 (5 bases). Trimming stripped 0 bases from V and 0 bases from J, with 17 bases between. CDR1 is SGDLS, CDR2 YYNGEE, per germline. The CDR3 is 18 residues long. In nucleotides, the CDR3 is TGTGCCAGCAGCGTAGGTTTGGTCGGGATTGCTAGCACAGATACGCAGTATTTT. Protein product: CASSVGLVGIASTDTQYF.

CDR3 amino acids: CASSYTGGNTGELFF. CDR3 coding DNA: TGTGCCAGCAGTTACACCGGGGGCAACACCGGGGAGCTGTTTTTT. J is TRBJ2-2 and V is TRBV6-2 or TRBV6-3; TRBD1 or TRBD2 may be the D gene (6 bases each). V lost 2 bases and J 2 bases, leaving 9 bases between the germline ends. Per the germline V gene, CDR1 is MNHEY and CDR2 is SVGEGT. The CDR3 consists of 15 residues.

Here the CDR3 DNA reads TGTGCCAGCAGCGCCTCGATTAGCGAGCAGTACTTC. Translated: CASSASISEQYF. J is TRBJ2-7 and V is TRBV25-1; D unclear. The V end was cut by 6 bases, the J end by 6 bases, with 12 bases between. The CDR3 covers 12 residues. Germline V lookup: CDR1 MGHDK, CDR2 SYGVNS.

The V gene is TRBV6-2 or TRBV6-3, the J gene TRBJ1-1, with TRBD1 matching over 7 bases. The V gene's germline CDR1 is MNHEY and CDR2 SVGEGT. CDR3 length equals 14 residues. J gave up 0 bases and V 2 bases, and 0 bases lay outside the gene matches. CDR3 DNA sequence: TGTGCCAGCAGTTACGGGACAGTGAACACTGAAGCTTTCTTT. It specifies CASSYGTVNTEAFF.

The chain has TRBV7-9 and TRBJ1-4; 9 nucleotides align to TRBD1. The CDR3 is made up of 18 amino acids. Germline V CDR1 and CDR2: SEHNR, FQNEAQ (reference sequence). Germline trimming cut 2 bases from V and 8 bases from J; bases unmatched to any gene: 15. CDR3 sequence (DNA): TGTGCCAGCAGCTTACCGATCCGGACAGGGGCTGATATGGAAAAACTGTTTTTT. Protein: CASSLPIRTGADMEKLFF.

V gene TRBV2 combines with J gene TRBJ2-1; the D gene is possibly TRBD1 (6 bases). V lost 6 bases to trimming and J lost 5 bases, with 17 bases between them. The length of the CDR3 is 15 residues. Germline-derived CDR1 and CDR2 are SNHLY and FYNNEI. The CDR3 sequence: CASSRAPTGNNEQFF. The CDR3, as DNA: TGTGCCAGCAGCCGTGCCCCGACAGGAAACAATGAGCAGTTCTTC. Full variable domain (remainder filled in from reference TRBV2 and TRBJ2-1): EPEVTQTPSHQVTQMGQEVILRCVPISNHLYFYWYRQILGQKVEFLVSFYNNEISEKSEIFDDQFSVERPDGSNFTLKIRSTKLEDSAMYFCASSRAPTGNNEQFFGPGTRLTVL.

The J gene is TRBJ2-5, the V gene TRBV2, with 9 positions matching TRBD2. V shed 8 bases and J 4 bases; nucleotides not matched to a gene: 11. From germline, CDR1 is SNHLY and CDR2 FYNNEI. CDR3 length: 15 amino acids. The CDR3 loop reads CASDPALAGIETQYF. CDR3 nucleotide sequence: TGTGCCAGCGACCCGGCCCTAGCGGGGATAGAGACCCAGTACTTC.

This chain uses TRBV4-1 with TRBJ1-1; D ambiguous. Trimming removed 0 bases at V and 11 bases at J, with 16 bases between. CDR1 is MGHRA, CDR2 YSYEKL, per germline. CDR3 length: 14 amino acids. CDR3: CASSQDLPGVGAFF. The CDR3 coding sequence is TGCGCCAGCAGCCAAGATCTTCCGGGCGTTGGTGCTTTCTTT.

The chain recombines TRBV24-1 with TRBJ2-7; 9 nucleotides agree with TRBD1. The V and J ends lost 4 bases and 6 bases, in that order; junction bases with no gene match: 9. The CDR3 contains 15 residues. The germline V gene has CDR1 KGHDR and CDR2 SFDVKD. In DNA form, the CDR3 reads TGTGCCACCAGTGACCGAGGACAGGGGTCAGGCGAGCAGTACTTC. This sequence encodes CATSDRGQGSGEQYF.

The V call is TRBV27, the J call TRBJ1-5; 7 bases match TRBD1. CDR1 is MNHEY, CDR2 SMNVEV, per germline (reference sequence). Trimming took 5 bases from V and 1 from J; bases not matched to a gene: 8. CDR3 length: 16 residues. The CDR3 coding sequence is TGTGCCAGCAGTCCCTCGACAGGGTCGAGCAATCAGCCCCAGCATTTT. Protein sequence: CASSPSTGSSNQPQHF.